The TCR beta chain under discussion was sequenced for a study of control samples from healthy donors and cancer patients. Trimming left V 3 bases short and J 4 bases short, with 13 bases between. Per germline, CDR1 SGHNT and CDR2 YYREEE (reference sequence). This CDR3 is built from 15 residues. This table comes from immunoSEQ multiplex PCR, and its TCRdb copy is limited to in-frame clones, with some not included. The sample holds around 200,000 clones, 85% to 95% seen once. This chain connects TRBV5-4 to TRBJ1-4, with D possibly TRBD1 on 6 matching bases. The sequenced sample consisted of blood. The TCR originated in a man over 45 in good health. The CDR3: CASSSGGPGNEKLFF. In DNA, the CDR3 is TGTGCCAGCAGCTCCGGGGGGCCGGGTAATGAAAAACTGTTTTTT.